This T cell receptor beta chain was identified in a study of shared T cell receptors in the human thymus. Profiling relied on immunoSEQ multiplex PCR, and the TCRdb table lists in-frame clones only, not all of them. This sample carries roughly 710,000 clones, 80% to 90% of them seen once, and the ten largest clones take 0.008% to 0.011%. V lost 1 base and J 0 bases, leaving 19 bases between the germline ends. Germline CDR1 and CDR2: SGHRS and YFSETQ. The CDR3 extends over 18 amino acids. This clone has more than one count but fewer than ten. These data were also reused for a study on human thymus T cells.

The receptor was derived from a girl younger than two with a congenital heart defect. The gene calls are TRBV5-1 and TRBJ1-1; D is ambiguous. Input material: thymocytes. CDR3 DNA: TGCGCCAGCAGCTTGATTCTACCGGGAGCTACTTTGAACACTGAAGCTTTCTTT. Protein: CASSLILPGATLNTEAFF.